A selection of T cell receptor beta chains follows, all from one sample in a study of CD8 T cells in ankylosing spondylitis. Using its own MiXCR run on the 5' RACE reads, TCRdb lists one record per CDR3 protein. The table includes about 36,000 distinct CDR3 sequences, around 10% detected once. The sequencing input was synovial fluid, either unsorted or a sorted T cell fraction (not recorded which). Receptors originate from a male donor with ankylosing spondylitis. The CDR3 runs from the conserved cysteine through the conserved F or W. The D gene is left open where the match is weak. Part of the rows lack a size; the others show once, few, many or a class for expanded clones.

D gene,clone size,V gene,J gene,CDR3 DNA,CDR3 protein
NA,few,TRBV20-1,TRBJ2-7,TGCAGTGCTAGTCGACGGGAGAGCTCCTACGAGCAGTACTTC,CSASRRESSYEQYF
TRBD1,NA,TRBV6-2/TRBV6-3,TRBJ1-3,TGTGCCAGCAGAGCCTCAACCGCAGGGGGATTCTCTGGAAACACCATATATTTT,CASRASTAGGFSGNTIYF
TRBD2,NA,TRBV5-1,TRBJ2-5,TGCGCCAGCAGCGCCTTAGCGGGAGGGCCGGTCGGCCAGTACTTC,CASSALAGGPVGQYF
TRBD1,many,TRBV29-1,TRBJ2-5,TGCAGCGGCCGGGACAGGGTGGAGGAGACCCAGTACTTC,CSGRDRVEETQYF
NA,NA,TRBV19,TRBJ2-1,TGTGCCAGTAGTCCGCGGACCCGGGGGAATGAGCAGTTCTTC,CASSPRTRGNEQFF
TRBD2,many,TRBV20-1,TRBJ2-1,TGCAGTGCTGGGGGACTAGCGGGATACAATGAGCAGTTCTTC,CSAGGLAGYNEQFF
TRBD2,medium-sized,TRBV29-1,TRBJ2-2,TGCAGCGTTGATGGCGGGGCGGGAGGGCCAGCCGGGGAGCTGTTTTTT,CSVDGGAGGPAGELFF
TRBD1,NA,TRBV12-3/TRBV12-4,TRBJ1-5,TGTGCCAGCAGTTATCGACAGGGGACGGGACAGCCCCAGCATTTT,CASSYRQGTGQPQHF
NA,few,TRBV10-2,TRBJ2-7,TGCGCCAGCAGTTCGACAGTCCCATCCGAGCAGTACTTC,CASSSTVPSEQYF
TRBD2,few,TRBV20-1,TRBJ2-1,TGCAGTGCTACCGGGACTAGCGGGAGGTTCTCCTACAATGAGCAGTTCTTC,CSATGTSGRFSYNEQFF
NA,NA,TRBV23-1,TRBJ2-3,TGCGCCAGCAGTCTCCACCTCACAGATACGCAGTATTTT,CASSLHLTDTQYF
NA,NA,TRBV4-3,TRBJ2-7,TGCGCCAGCAGCCAAGACCAACAGGGTTTACCCCAGTACTTC,CASSQDQQGLPQYF
TRBD2,many,TRBV10-3,TRBJ2-3,TGTGCCATCAGTGACCCTAGCGGGAAACACACAGATACGCAGTATTTT,CAISDPSGKHTDTQYF
TRBD2,many,TRBV6-5,TRBJ2-2,TGTGCCAGCAGTTTAACTAGCGGGAGAAACACCGGGGAGCTGTTTTTT,CASSLTSGRNTGELFF
TRBD2,NA,TRBV27,TRBJ2-1,TGTGCCAGCAGTTCCCTAGGGCGGGAGTCCTACAATGAGCAGTTCTTC,CASSSLGRESYNEQFF
TRBD1,NA,TRBV15,TRBJ1-2,TGTGCCACCAGCTTCGGACAGGGCGGCTATGGCTACACCTTC,CATSFGQGGYGYTF
NA,many,TRBV7-9,TRBJ2-7,TGTGCCAGCAGCTTTACGGACAGCCACTACGAGCAGTACTTC,CASSFTDSHYEQYF
TRBD2,NA,TRBV2,TRBJ2-2,TGTGCCAGCGAGCCCGTCGGGAGGGCCGGGGAGCTGTTTTTT,CASEPVGRAGELFF
TRBD1,many,TRBV6-1,TRBJ1-1,TGTGCCAGCAGTCCCTTGCTACAGGGGAGGCCTGAAGCTTTCTTT,CASSPLLQGRPEAFF
TRBD2,few,TRBV27,TRBJ2-5,TGTGCCAGCAGTTTTAGTGAAGCGGGGCGTCCGGGGACCCAGTACTTC,CASSFSEAGRPGTQYF
NA,NA,TRBV2,TRBJ2-6,TGTGCCAGCAGTGTTGGTGGTCTCTCTGGGGCCAACGTCCTGACTTTC,CASSVGGLSGANVLTF
NA,few,TRBV9,TRBJ2-3,TGTGCCAGCAGCGTAGAGGGGGACGACACAGATACGCAGTATTTT,CASSVEGDDTDTQYF
NA,NA,TRBV29-1,TRBJ2-1,TGCAGCGTTGAGGCCGGGGGCTACAATGAGCAGTTCTTC,CSVEAGGYNEQFF
NA,few,TRBV5-1,TRBJ1-1,TGCGCCAGCAGCTTAACCCCGGACGAAGCTTTCTTT,CASSLTPDEAFF
TRBD1,many,TRBV5-1,TRBJ1-6,TGCGCCAGCAGCTTGGAACAGGGGAATTCACCCCTCCACTTT,CASSLEQGNSPLHF
NA,few,TRBV29-1,TRBJ2-3,TGCAGCGTTGATTTGGCGGATACGCAGTATTTT,CSVDLADTQYF
NA,many,TRBV20-1,TRBJ1-1,TGCAGTGCTAGAGATCTCTACAGGGAAAACACTGAAGCTTTCTTT,CSARDLYRENTEAFF
TRBD2,many,TRBV20-1,TRBJ2-7,TGCAGTGCTAAGGTAGCGGGACTTAGAAACGAGCAGTACTTC,CSAKVAGLRNEQYF
NA,NA,TRBV6-1,TRBJ2-7,TGTGCCAGCAGTGAAACAGGATTTCAGTACTTC,CASSETGFQYF
TRBD2,NA,TRBV11-1,TRBJ2-2,TGTGCCAGCAGCTCCAGTGAACCGGGACTAGCGTACACCGGGGAGCTGTTTTTT,CASSSSEPGLAYTGELFF
TRBD1,many,TRBV3-1,TRBJ1-1,TGTGCCAGCAGCCTGGGACAGGGTGGCACTGAAGCTTTCTTT,CASSLGQGGTEAFF
TRBD1,NA,TRBV30,TRBJ2-1,TGTGCCTGGCCGACAGGGATTCCCGGTGAGCAGTTCTTC,CAWPTGIPGEQFF
NA,few,TRBV6-1,TRBJ2-5,TGTGCCAGCAGTGAGCGAATTGGACAGAAACAAGAGACCCAGTACTTC,CASSERIGQKQETQYF
NA,NA,TRBV6-1,TRBJ2-3,TGTGCCAGCAGTGAAGTATCGGGAAGGCAGTATTTT,CASSEVSGRQYF
NA,many,TRBV27,TRBJ2-3,TGTGCCAGCAGTGAAGGGTTGGATACGCAGTATTTT,CASSEGLDTQYF
TRBD1,few,TRBV15,TRBJ2-1,TGTGCCACCAGCAGAGAGGGGACAGAGGGCTACAATGAGCAGTTCTTC,CATSREGTEGYNEQFF
TRBD2,few,TRBV7-2,TRBJ2-2,TGTGCCAGCAGCCGTAGCGGGAGGGCCCTCGGGGAGCTGTTTTTT,CASSRSGRALGELFF
TRBD1,many,TRBV7-2,TRBJ1-5,TGTGCCAGCAGCAGAAGATCACAGGACAGGGTGGGTCAGCCCCAGCATTTT,CASSRRSQDRVGQPQHF
TRBD2,NA,TRBV5-4,TRBJ2-3,TGTGCCAGCAGCCCCGGACTAGCGGGGGGAAGGGATACGCAGTATTTT,CASSPGLAGGRDTQYF
TRBD2,many,TRBV6-2/TRBV6-3,TRBJ2-1,TGTGCCAGCAGTGCCGGGACTAGCGGGATTGGGGTTCCCTACAATGAGCAGTTCTTC,CASSAGTSGIGVPYNEQFF
NA,NA,TRBV2,TRBJ1-1,TGTGCCAGCAGTGACGAGGGGGTGAACACTGAAGCTTTCTTT,CASSDEGVNTEAFF
NA,NA,TRBV7-7,TRBJ2-5,TGTGCCAGCAGCCCCACCTCAGGGGAAGAGACCCAGTACTTC,CASSPTSGEETQYF
NA,NA,TRBV15,TRBJ2-3,TGTGCCACCAGCAGAACCGGTGGGGATACGCAGTATTTT,CATSRTGGDTQYF
TRBD2,NA,TRBV20-1,TRBJ2-7,TGCAGTGCTAGCGACGAAAGCGGGAGGGCCCCACCGGGGGCCTACGAGCAGTACTTC,CSASDESGRAPPGAYEQYF
NA,many,TRBV20-1,TRBJ1-5,TGCAGTGCTAGAGATCGGGGTCTCCAGCATTTT,CSARDRGLQHF
NA,NA,TRBV18,TRBJ2-5,TGTGCCAGCTCACCTGCGACAGGAGGTCAAGAGACCCAGTACTTC,CASSPATGGQETQYF
TRBD2,few,TRBV5-1,TRBJ2-7,TGCGCCAGCAGCTTGGGCCCGGGACTAGGCTACGAGCAGTACTTC,CASSLGPGLGYEQYF
TRBD2,NA,TRBV7-3,TRBJ2-7,TGTGCCAGCAGCTTAGAGACTAGCGGGAGTATACACGAGCAGTACTTC,CASSLETSGSIHEQYF
TRBD2,many,TRBV7-8,TRBJ2-3,TGTGCCAGCAGCCCCGGGACTAGCGGTTGGGATACGCAGTATTTT,CASSPGTSGWDTQYF
TRBD1,NA,TRBV9,TRBJ1-6,TGTGCCAGCGGGGGACAGGGAAATTCACCCCTCCACTTT,CASGGQGNSPLHF
NA,many,TRBV9,TRBJ2-2,TGTGCCAGCAGCGTAGCTACCGAAGTCCGGAACACCGGGGAGCTGTTTTTT,CASSVATEVRNTGELFF
NA,NA,TRBV7-9,TRBJ1-1,TGTGCCAGCAGCCCGTGGTGGGGAGAAGCTTTCTTT,CASSPWWGEAFF
NA,NA,TRBV25-1,TRBJ2-1,TGTGCCAGCGCCCAGGTGGGCGTCAATGAGCAGTTCTTC,CASAQVGVNEQFF
TRBD2,NA,TRBV28,TRBJ2-1,TGTGCCAGCAGTTTAAAAAGCCCTAGCGGGAGCAATGAGCAGTTCTTC,CASSLKSPSGSNEQFF
TRBD1,many,TRBV29-1,TRBJ1-1,TGCAGCGTTGAGAACAGGGGTGGGACTGAAGCTTTCTTT,CSVENRGGTEAFF
NA,NA,TRBV28,TRBJ2-3,TGTGCCAGCAGGTCCCCGGGCACAGATACGCAGTATTTT,CASRSPGTDTQYF
NA,NA,TRBV18,TRBJ1-1,TGTGCCAGCTCGCCTACAGGGTTTACTGAAGCTTTCTTT,CASSPTGFTEAFF